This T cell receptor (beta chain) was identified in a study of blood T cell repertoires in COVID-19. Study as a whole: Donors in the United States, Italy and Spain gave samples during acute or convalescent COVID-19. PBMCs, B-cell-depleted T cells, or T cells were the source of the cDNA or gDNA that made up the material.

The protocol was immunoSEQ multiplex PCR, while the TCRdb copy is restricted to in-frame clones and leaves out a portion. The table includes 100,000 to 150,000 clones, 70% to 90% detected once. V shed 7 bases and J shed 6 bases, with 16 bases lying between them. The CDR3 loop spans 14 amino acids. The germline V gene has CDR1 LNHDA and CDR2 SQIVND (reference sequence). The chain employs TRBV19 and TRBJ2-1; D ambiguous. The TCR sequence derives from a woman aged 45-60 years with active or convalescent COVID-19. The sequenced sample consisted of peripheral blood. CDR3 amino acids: CASTPPGHVNEQFF. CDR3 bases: TGTGCCAGTACCCCCCCGGGTCACGTCAATGAGCAGTTCTTC. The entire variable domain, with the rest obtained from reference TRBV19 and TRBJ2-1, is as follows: DGGITQSPKYLFRKEGQNVTLSCEQNLNHDAMYWYRQDPGQGLRLIYYSQIVNDFQKGDIAEGYSVSREKKESFPLTVTSAQKNPTAFYLCASTPPGHVNEQFFGPGTRLTVL.